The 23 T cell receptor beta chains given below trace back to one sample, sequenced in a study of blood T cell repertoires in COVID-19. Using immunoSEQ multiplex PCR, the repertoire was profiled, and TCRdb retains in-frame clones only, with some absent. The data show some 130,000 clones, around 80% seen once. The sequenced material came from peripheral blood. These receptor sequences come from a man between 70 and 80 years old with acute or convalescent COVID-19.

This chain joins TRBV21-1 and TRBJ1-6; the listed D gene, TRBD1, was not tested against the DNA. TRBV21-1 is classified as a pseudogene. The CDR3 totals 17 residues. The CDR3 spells CASSNQPGQGSNSPLHF. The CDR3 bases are TGTGCCAGCAGCAACCAACCGGGACAGGGTAGTAATTCACCCCTCCACTTT.

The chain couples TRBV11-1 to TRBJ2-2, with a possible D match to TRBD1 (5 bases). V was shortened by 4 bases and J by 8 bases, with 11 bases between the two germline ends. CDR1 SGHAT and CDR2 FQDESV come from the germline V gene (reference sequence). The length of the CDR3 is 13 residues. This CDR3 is CASSSYRTGELFF. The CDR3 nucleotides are TGTGCCAGCAGCTCCTATAGGACAGGGGAGCTGTTTTTT.

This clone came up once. CDR3 amino acids: CASSEGPSRSYEQYF. The DNA for the CDR3 is TGTGCCAGCAGTGAAGGGCCATCCCGCTCCTACGAGCAGTACTTC. The chain employs TRBV2 and TRBJ2-7; D not certain. The CDR3 sequence is 15 residues long. Trimming pared 1 base from V and 0 bases from J, leaving 10 bases between. Germline lookup yields CDR1 SNHLY and CDR2 FYNNEI.

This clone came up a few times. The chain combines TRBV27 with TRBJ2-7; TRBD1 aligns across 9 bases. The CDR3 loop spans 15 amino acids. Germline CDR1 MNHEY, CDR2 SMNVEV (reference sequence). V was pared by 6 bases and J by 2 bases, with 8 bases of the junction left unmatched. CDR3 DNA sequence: TGTGCCAGCAGACGGACAGGGGACACCGCCTACGAGCAGTACTTC. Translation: CASRRTGDTAYEQYF.

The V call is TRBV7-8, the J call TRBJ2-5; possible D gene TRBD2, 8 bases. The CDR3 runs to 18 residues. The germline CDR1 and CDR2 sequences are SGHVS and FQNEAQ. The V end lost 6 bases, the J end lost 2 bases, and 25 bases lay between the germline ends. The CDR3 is CASSPPLGQRGSQETQYF. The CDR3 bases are TGTGCCAGCAGTCCCCCATTGGGACAGCGGGGGTCACAAGAGACCCAGTACTTC.

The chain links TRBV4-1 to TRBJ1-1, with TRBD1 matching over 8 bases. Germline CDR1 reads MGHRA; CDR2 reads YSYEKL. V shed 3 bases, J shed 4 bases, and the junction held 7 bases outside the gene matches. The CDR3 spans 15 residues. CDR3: CASSQADRVGTEAFF. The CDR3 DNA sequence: TGCGCCAGCAGCCAGGCGGACAGGGTTGGCACTGAAGCTTTCTTT.

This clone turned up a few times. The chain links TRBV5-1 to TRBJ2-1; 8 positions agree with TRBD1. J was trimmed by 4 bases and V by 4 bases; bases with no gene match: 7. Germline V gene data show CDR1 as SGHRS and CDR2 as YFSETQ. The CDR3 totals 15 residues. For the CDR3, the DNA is TGCGCCAGCAGCCTATTGACAGGGGCTTACAATGAGCAGTTCTTC. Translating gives CASSLLTGAYNEQFF.

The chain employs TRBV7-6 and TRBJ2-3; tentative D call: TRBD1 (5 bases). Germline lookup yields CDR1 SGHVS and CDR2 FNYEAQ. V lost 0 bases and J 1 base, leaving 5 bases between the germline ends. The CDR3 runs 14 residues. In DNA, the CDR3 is TGTGCCAGCAGCTTAGCAGGGGGCACAGATACGCAGTATTTT. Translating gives CASSLAGGTDTQYF.

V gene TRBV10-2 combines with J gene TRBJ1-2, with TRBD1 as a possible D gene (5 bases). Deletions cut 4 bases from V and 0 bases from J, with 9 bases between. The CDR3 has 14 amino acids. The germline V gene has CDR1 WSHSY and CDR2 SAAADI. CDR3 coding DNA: TGCGCCAGCAGTGCCCCGGACACTAACTATGGCTACACCTTC. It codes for CASSAPDTNYGYTF.

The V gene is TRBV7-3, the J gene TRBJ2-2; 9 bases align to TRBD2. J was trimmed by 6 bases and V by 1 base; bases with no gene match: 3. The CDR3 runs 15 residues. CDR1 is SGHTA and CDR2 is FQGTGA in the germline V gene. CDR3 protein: CASSLMRGGPGELFF. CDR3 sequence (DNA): TGTGCCAGCAGCTTAATGCGGGGGGGCCCCGGGGAGCTGTTTTTT.

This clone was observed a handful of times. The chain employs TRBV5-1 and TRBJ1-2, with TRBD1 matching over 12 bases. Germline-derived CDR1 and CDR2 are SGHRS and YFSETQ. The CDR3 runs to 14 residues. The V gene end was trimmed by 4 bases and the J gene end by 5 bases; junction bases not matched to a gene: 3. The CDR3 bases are TGCGCCAGCAGCAGGGACAGGGGGCTATATGGCTACACCTTC. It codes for CASSRDRGLYGYTF.

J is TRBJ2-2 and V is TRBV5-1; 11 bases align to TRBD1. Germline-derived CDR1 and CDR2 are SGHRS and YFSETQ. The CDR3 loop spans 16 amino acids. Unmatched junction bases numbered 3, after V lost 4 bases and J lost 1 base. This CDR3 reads CASSAGTGGNTGELFF. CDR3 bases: TGCGCCAGCAGCGCCGGGACAGGGGGGAACACCGGGGAGCTGTTTTTT.

CDR3 sequence reads: CASSLEVGGGQYTQYF. The CDR3 coding sequence is TGTGCCAGCAGCTTAGAAGTCGGGGGGGGGCAGTATACGCAGTATTTT. The rearrangement uses TRBV7-2 and TRBJ2-3, with TRBD2 matching over 8 bases. The length of the CDR3 is 16 residues. Germline lookup yields CDR1 SGHTA and CDR2 FQGNSA. With 1 base clipped from V and 7 bases from J, the junction kept 10 bases outside the gene matches.

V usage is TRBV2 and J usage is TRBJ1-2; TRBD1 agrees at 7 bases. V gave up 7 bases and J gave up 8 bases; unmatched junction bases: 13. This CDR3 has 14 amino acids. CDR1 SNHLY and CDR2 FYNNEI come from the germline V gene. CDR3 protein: CASTQDRNPPGYTF. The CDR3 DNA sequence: TGTGCCAGCACCCAGGACAGGAACCCGCCGGGCTACACCTTC.

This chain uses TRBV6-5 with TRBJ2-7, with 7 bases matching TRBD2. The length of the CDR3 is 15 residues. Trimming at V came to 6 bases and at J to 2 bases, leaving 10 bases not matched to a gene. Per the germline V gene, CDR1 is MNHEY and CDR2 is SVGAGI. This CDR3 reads CASSPPGGLTYEQYF. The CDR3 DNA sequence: TGTGCCAGCAGCCCCCCCGGGGGACTAACCTACGAGCAGTACTTC.

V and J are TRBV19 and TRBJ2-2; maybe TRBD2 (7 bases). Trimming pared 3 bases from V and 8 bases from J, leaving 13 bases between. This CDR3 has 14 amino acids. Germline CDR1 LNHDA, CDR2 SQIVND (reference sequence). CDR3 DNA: TGTGCCAGTAGTATGCTGGCGGGGGCGGGGGAGCTGTTTTTT. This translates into CASSMLAGAGELFF.

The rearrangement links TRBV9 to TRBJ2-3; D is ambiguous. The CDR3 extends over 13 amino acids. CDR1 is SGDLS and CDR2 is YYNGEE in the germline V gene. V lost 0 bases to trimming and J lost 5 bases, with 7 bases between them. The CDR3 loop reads CASSVVLRDTQYF. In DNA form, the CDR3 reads TGTGCCAGCAGCGTAGTGCTGAGAGATACGCAGTATTTT. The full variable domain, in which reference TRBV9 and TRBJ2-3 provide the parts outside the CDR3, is DSGVTQTPKHLITATGQRVTLRCSPRSGDLSVYWYQQSLDQGLQFLIQYYNGEERAKGNILERFSAQQFPDLHSELNLSSLELGDSALYFCASSVVLRDTQYFGPGTRLTVL.

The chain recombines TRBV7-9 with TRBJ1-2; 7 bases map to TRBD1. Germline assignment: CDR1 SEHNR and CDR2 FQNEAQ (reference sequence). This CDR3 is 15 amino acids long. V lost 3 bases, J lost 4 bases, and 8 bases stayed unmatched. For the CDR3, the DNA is TGTGCCAGCAGCTTGGACAGGCCCCAAAGCTATGGCTACACCTTC. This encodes CASSLDRPQSYGYTF.

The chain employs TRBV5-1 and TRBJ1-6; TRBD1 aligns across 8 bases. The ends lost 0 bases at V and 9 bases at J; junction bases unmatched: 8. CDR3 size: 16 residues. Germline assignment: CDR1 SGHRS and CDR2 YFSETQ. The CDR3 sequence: CASSLAFGQGGSPLHF. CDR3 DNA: TGCGCCAGCAGCTTGGCCTTTGGACAGGGTGGTTCACCCCTCCACTTT. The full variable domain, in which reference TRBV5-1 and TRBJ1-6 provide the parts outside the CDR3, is KAGVTQTPRYLIKTRGQQVTLSCSPISGHRSVSWYQQTPGQGLQFLFEYFSETQRNKGNFPGRFSGRQFSNSRSEMNVSTLELGDSALYLCASSLAFGQGGSPLHFGNGTRLTVT.

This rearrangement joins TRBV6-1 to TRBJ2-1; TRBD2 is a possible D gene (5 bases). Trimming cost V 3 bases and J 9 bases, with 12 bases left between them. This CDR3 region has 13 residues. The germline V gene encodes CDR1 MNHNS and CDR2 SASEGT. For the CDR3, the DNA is TGTGCCAGCAGTGATCGGGGAAGAGGTGAGCAGTTCTTC. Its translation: CASSDRGRGEQFF.

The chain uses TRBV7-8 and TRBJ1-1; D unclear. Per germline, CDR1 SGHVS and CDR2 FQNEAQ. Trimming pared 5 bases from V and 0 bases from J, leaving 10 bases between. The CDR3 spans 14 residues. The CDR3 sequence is CASSPPPLNTEAFF. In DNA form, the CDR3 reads TGTGCCAGCAGCCCCCCTCCCTTGAACACTGAAGCTTTCTTT.

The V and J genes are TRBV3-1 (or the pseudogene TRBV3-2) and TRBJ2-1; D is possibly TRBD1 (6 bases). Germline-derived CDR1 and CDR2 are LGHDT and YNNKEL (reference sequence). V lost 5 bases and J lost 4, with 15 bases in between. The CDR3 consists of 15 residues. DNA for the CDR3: TGTGCCAGCAGCTTCGTCGAGGGGACATACAATGAGCAGTTCTTC. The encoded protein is CASSFVEGTYNEQFF.

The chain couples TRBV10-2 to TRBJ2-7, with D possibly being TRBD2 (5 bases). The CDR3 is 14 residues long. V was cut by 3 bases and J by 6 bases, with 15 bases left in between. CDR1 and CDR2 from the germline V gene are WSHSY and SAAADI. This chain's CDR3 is CASSELRVIGEQYF. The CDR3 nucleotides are TGCGCCAGCAGTGAATTGAGGGTAATAGGCGAGCAGTACTTC.